This TCR beta chain was sequenced during a study of regulatory T cells in long-lasting Graves disease. General observations from the study: Graves' patients with persistent disease showed TCR diversity lower than patients newly diagnosed. Sharing of public clonotypes was greater in persistent patients (under 3,000) than in new patients (roughly 1,000).

Library construction for TCR beta used iRepertoire HTBI primers and Arm-PCR of CDR3 regions. TCRdb re-derived calls from the multiplex PCR reads in MiXCR, one entry per CDR3 protein. Seen here are about 470,000 distinct CDR3 sequences, under 15% observed once, and the top ten hold approximately 16%. A remark on this clonotype: Its antigen is not known.

Stated time point: newly diagnosed GD, antithyroid drugs for less than 3 months. PBMC RNA was the source of the TCR library. J was trimmed by 3 bases and V by 9 bases; bases with no gene match: 13. CDR1 and CDR2 from the germline V gene are WNHNN and SYGVQD (reference sequence). The CDR3 runs to 16 residues. The data also belong to a second study, concerning T cells in Graves' hyperthyroidism and ophthalmopathy. From that second work: Uncontrolled infection, other autoimmune disease, pregnancy or lactation disqualified patients from enrolment. Diagnoses rested on clinical symptoms, serum thyroxine and TRAb, thyroid ultrasound and orbital computed tomography.

This clonotype was sampled from a woman in her 30s with Graves disease. The specimen was peripheral blood mononuclear cells (PBMCs), collected at new diagnosis, from a patient treated with antithyroid drugs. The genes are TRBV10-1 and TRBJ2-7, with 11 bases identical to TRBD2. The CDR3 sequence: CASRTIGLAGCYEQYF. Here the CDR3 DNA reads TGCGCCAGTCGCACGATTGGACTAGCGGGCTGCTACGAGCAGTACTTC.